One and the same sample provided the 26 T cell receptor beta chains below, sequenced in a study of graft-versus-host responses after intestinal transplantation. Sequencing used immunoSEQ multiplex PCR; TCRdb keeps in-frame clones, though not all of them. This sample has 84,000 or so clones, with just under 95% found just once. No antigen has been identified for these receptors. Sample: unstimulated CD8+ T cells sorted from spleen or lymph node cells, taken before transplant. The receptors come from a human donor who was the organ donor for an intestinal transplant.

The rearrangement links TRBV27 to TRBJ2-2; 7 bases are shared with TRBD1. There are 16 residues in the CDR3. V dropped 1 base and J dropped 6; count of bases not matched to a gene: 8. Germline values: CDR1 MNHEY, CDR2 SMNVEV (reference sequence). The CDR3 DNA is TGTGCCAGCAGTTTATACTTCGGGACAGCCCCCGGGGAGCTGTTTTTT. Its protein product is CASSLYFGTAPGELFF.

The chain couples TRBV4-3 to TRBJ2-1; the match to TRBD2 covers 10 bases. Germline V gene data show CDR1 as LGHNA and CDR2 as YSLEER. CDR3 length: 21 amino acids. The junction had 15 bases not matched to a gene; V was cut back by 0 bases and J by 1 base. CDR3: CASSQDRPNSGRAGSYNEQFF. The DNA for the CDR3 is TGCGCCAGCAGCCAAGACCGCCCGAACAGCGGGAGGGCCGGATCCTACAATGAGCAGTTCTTC.

The CDR3 DNA reads as TGCGCCAGCAGCCAAGCCCGGTTTAGTCTAGTAGGGAGTGAGCAGTTCTTC. Translated, it gives CASSQARFSLVGSEQFF. The rearrangement joins TRBV4-3 to TRBJ2-1, with D perhaps matching TRBD2 (5 bases). CDR1 is LGHNA, CDR2 YSLEER, per germline. The CDR3 is 17 residues long. V gave up 1 base and J gave up 9 bases, with 22 bases separating them.

In this sample, this clone turned up once. The J gene is TRBJ2-1, the V gene TRBV27; TRBD1 matches at 11 bases. Trimming took 6 bases from V and 6 from J; bases not matched to a gene: 13. Germline V gives CDR1 MNHEY, CDR2 SMNVEV (reference sequence). This CDR3 is built from 17 residues. The CDR3 here is CASSQGLGTGGRNEQFF. The CDR3 bases are TGTGCCAGCAGCCAGGGTCTTGGGACAGGGGGGCGCAATGAGCAGTTCTTC.

This rearrangement joins TRBV7-8 to TRBJ1-2; TRBD1 agrees at 9 bases. The germline V gene has CDR1 SGHVS and CDR2 FQNEAQ. The V gene end was trimmed by 5 bases and the J gene end by 1 base; junction bases not matched to a gene: 11. The CDR3 length is 17 residues. The CDR3 nucleotides are TGTGCCAGCAGCCCTAGTCGGACAGGGGCCCTTAACTATGGCTACACCTTC. It yields the protein CASSPSRTGALNYGYTF.

The rearrangement joins TRBV27 to TRBJ2-7; TRBD2 matches 9 bases. CDR1 is MNHEY and CDR2 is SMNVEV in the germline V gene (reference sequence). V shed 0 bases and J 4 bases; nucleotides not matched to a gene: 4. This CDR3 contains 15 residues. CDR3 coding DNA: TGTGCCAGCAGTTTATCTTCTAGCGGGGTATACGAGCAGTACTTC. It specifies CASSLSSSGVYEQYF.

This chain connects TRBV19 to TRBJ2-5; 10 bases fit TRBD2. Germline V gene sequence: CDR1 LNHDA, CDR2 SQIVND (reference sequence). The CDR3 loop spans 15 amino acids. J gave up 1 base and V 5 bases, and 4 bases lay outside the gene matches. In nucleotides, the CDR3 is TGTGCCAGTAGTTCGACTAGCGGGTTCCAAGAGACCCAGTACTTC. It is translated as CASSSTSGFQETQYF.

The chain is built from TRBV30 and TRBJ2-7, with a possible D match to TRBD2 (5 bases). Per germline, CDR1 GTSNPN and CDR2 SVGIG (reference sequence). The CDR3 covers 13 residues. V gave up 0 bases and J gave up 0 bases, with 6 bases separating them. In nucleotides, the CDR3 is TGTGCCTGGAGTGTAGGGAGCTCCTACGAGCAGTACTTC. As protein: CAWSVGSSYEQYF.

This rearrangement joins TRBV5-4 to TRBJ2-7, with D possibly TRBD2 on 5 matching bases. The germline CDR1 and CDR2 sequences are SGHNT and YYREEE (reference sequence). Deletions cut 5 bases from V and 0 bases from J, with 15 bases between. The CDR3 is 15 amino acids. CDR3 sequence: CASSPGRGLSYEQYF. In DNA, the CDR3 is TGTGCCAGCAGTCCCGGACGGGGTCTCTCCTACGAGCAGTACTTC.

The chain joins TRBV5-1 to TRBJ2-1, with TRBD2 identical over 14 bases. Germline lookup yields CDR1 SGHRS and CDR2 YFSETQ. This CDR3 has 17 amino acids. V gave up 4 bases and J gave up 7 bases; unmatched junction bases: 10. CDR3 in DNA: TGCGCCAGCAGCCTTCTCGGACTAGCGGGAGGCTTAAATGAGCAGTTCTTC. Translated: CASSLLGLAGGLNEQFF.

The chain links TRBV7-3 to TRBJ2-5; possible D gene TRBD1, 5 bases. Looked up from germline, CDR1 is SGHTA and CDR2 is FQGTGA. Deletions cut 5 bases from V and 0 bases from J, with 13 bases between. The CDR3 sequence is 15 residues long. The CDR3 region has the DNA TGTGCCAGCAGCCCAAAGGCAGGGTACCAAGAGACCCAGTACTTC. It codes for CASSPKAGYQETQYF.

The genes are TRBV30 and TRBJ1-5; possible D gene TRBD1, 6 bases. The V end was cut by 0 bases, the J end by 8 bases, with 20 bases between. The CDR3 sequence is 16 residues long. The germline V gene has CDR1 GTSNPN and CDR2 SVGIG (reference sequence). The CDR3 here is CAWSVTGRGAREPQHF. As DNA, the CDR3 is TGTGCCTGGAGTGTAACGGGCCGGGGGGCGAGGGAGCCCCAGCATTTT.

The chain is built from TRBV10-3 and TRBJ2-3; 14 bases align to TRBD2. The CDR3 is 19 residues long. Germline V gene data show CDR1 as ENHRY and CDR2 as SYGVKD. V dropped 0 bases and J dropped 2; count of bases not matched to a gene: 7. The CDR3 DNA sequence: TGTGCCATCAGTGAGTCGAGTGGGGGACTAGCGGGGGCCACAGATACGCAGTATTTT. The encoded protein is CAISESSGGLAGATDTQYF.

This clone has just one count. This sequence joins TRBV19 and TRBJ2-1; D may be TRBD2 (8 bases). The CDR3 consists of 15 residues. Trimming pared 3 bases from V and 7 bases from J, leaving 16 bases between. CDR1 and CDR2 from the germline V gene are LNHDA and SQIVND (reference sequence). DNA of the CDR3: TGTGCCAGTAGTATCGGGAGGGGGCCCGGGAATGAGCAGTTCTTC. Protein product: CASSIGRGPGNEQFF.

The chain links TRBV7-6 to TRBJ2-1, with 10 bases that match TRBD1. The CDR3 length is 14 residues. J lost 6 bases, V lost 6 bases, and 5 bases had no gene match. Germline lookup yields CDR1 SGHVS and CDR2 FNYEAQ. The CDR3 DNA follows: TGTGCCAGCAGACGGGACAGGGGTTTCAATGAGCAGTTCTTC. It translates to CASRRDRGFNEQFF.

As concerns this clone: Germline is not matched at one junction end, which may reflect a read error. The genes are TRBV19 and TRBJ1-2; the match to TRBD1 covers 9 bases. The CDR3 has 14 amino acids. Germline CDR1 reads LNHDA; CDR2 reads SQIVND (reference sequence). CDR3 bases: TGTGCCAGTAGCATAGGGACAGGGAGGGATGGCTACACCTTC. This sequence encodes CASSIGTGRDGYTF.

The CDR3 sequence is CASSDSGGDYNEQFF. The CDR3 nucleotides read TGTGCCAGCAGTGACTCGGGAGGGGATTACAATGAGCAGTTCTTC. The J gene is TRBJ2-1, the V gene TRBV6-4, with TRBD2 identical over 7 bases. The germline V gene has CDR1 MRHNA and CDR2 SNTAGT. CDR3 length equals 15 residues. After removal of 0 bases from V and 4 bases from J, the junction contained 3 bases not matched to a gene.

The chain combines TRBV7-2 with TRBJ1-1, with TRBD1 matching 9 bases. The CDR3 has 14 residues. The trim removed 6 bases at V and 5 bases at J, leaving 7 bases unmatched. CDR1 is SGHTA and CDR2 is FQGNSA in the germline V gene. The CDR3 sequence: CASRYTGGRTEAFF. Here the CDR3 DNA reads TGTGCCAGCAGGTATACAGGGGGCCGGACTGAAGCTTTCTTT.

CDR3 nucleotide sequence: TGTGCCAGCAGCTTGACAGGAGAGGGGGCCGAGCAGTACTTC. Amino acid sequence: CASSLTGEGAEQYF. The chain has TRBV21-1 and TRBJ2-7; no DNA check was done on the table's D call, TRBD1. TRBV21-1 counts as a pseudogene. CDR3 length: 14 amino acids.

The V gene is TRBV6-5, the J gene TRBJ2-1, with 8 bases identical to TRBD2. Germline CDR1 is MNHEY and CDR2 is SVGAGI. Trimming cost V 7 bases and J 9 bases; bases outside gene matches: 14. The CDR3 runs 15 residues. The CDR3 protein is CASTPGLGLGGEQFF. The CDR3 DNA is TGTGCCAGCACCCCGGGACTAGGTTTGGGCGGTGAGCAGTTCTTC.

The CDR3 sequence is CASSQEFGGSGVGQFF. Here the CDR3 DNA reads TGTGCCAGCAGCCAAGAATTCGGAGGATCTGGGGTGGGGCAGTTCTTC. This sequence joins TRBV4-2 and TRBJ2-1; D may be TRBD2 (5 bases). The V and J ends lost 0 bases and 12 bases respectively, with 21 bases between them. The CDR3 is 16 residues long. Germline lookup yields CDR1 LGHNA and CDR2 YNFKEQ.

The V and J genes are TRBV4-2 and TRBJ2-5; D is uncertain. CDR3 length equals 14 residues. Germline V lookup: CDR1 LGHNA, CDR2 YNFKEQ. V lost 0 bases, J lost 5 bases, and 10 bases lay in between. CDR3 sequence (DNA): TGTGCCAGCAGCCAAGATGTAGCCGGGGAGACCCAGTACTTC. Its protein product is CASSQDVAGETQYF.

V gene TRBV7-6 combines with J gene TRBJ2-7, with D perhaps TRBD1 (6 bases). Trimming took 4 bases from V and 1 from J, leaving 14 bases between them. Germline CDR1 and CDR2: SGHVS and FNYEAQ. This CDR3 spans 15 amino acids. The CDR3 protein is CASSWSPGQSYEQYF. CDR3 DNA: TGTGCCAGCAGCTGGTCTCCGGGACAATCCTACGAGCAGTACTTC. Full variable domain (remainder filled in from reference TRBV7-6 and TRBJ2-7): GAGVSQSPRYKVTKRGQDVALRCDPISGHVSLYWYRQALGQGPEFLTYFNYEAQQDKSGLPNDRFSAERPEGSISTLTIQRTEQRDSAMYRCASSWSPGQSYEQYFGPGTRLTVT.

The chain carries TRBV30 and TRBJ1-6; 7 positions agree with TRBD1. Germline V CDR1 and CDR2: GTSNPN, SVGIG (reference sequence). The ends lost 2 bases at V and 8 bases at J; junction bases unmatched: 9. The CDR3 is made up of 15 amino acids. The CDR3 sequence is CAWSLGGGIDSPLHF. The DNA of the CDR3 is TGTGCCTGGAGTCTAGGGGGCGGCATCGATTCACCCCTCCACTTT.

This rearrangement joins TRBV27 to TRBJ2-7; 10 bases align to TRBD1. V was pared by 4 bases and J by 7 bases, with 7 bases of the junction left unmatched. CDR3 length equals 14 residues. CDR1 and CDR2 (germline): MNHEY, SMNVEV (reference sequence). Written as DNA, the CDR3 is TGTGCCAGCAGTTATGGACAGGGGGGCTGGGAGCAGTACTTC. Translation gives CASSYGQGGWEQYF.

CDR3 loop: CAWGSDRTNYGYTF. For the CDR3, the DNA is TGTGCCTGGGGCTCGGACAGGACTAACTATGGCTACACCTTC. The rearrangement links TRBV30 to TRBJ1-2, with TRBD1 matching over 7 bases. With 5 bases clipped from V and 0 bases from J, the junction kept 6 bases outside the gene matches. The CDR3 loop spans 14 amino acids. Germline loops: CDR1 GTSNPN, CDR2 SVGIG (reference sequence).